These T cell receptor beta chains were read from a single sample in a study of T cell responses to AZD1222 COVID-19 vaccine. Profiled with immunoSEQ multiplex PCR; TCRdb holds only in-frame clones, not every one. The data show about 110,000 clones, just over 85% seen once. Source: peripheral blood, taken on day 0 of AZD1222 vaccination. All receptors come from an adult in good health. Each CDR3 is given without its conserved first and last residue. A D gene is named only where the DNA matches it firmly.

v_call	d_call	j_call	cdr3_aa
TRBV3-1/TRBV3-2	NA	TRBJ2-1	ASSTYNEQF
TRBV5-1	NA	TRBJ1-1	ASSRDTEAF
TRBV27	TRBD1	TRBJ1-6	ASSRRTGDPNSPLH
TRBV11-2	TRBD1	TRBJ1-1	ASSLQTGVAEAF
TRBV9	NA	TRBJ1-2	ASSDHPGGQIYGYT
TRBV4-1	NA	TRBJ1-3	ASSQDAGNTIY
TRBV5-1	NA	TRBJ1-6	ASSFPGGNSPLH
TRBV3-1/TRBV3-2	NA	TRBJ1-6	ASSLNSRVASPLH
TRBV20-1	TRBD1	TRBJ1-3	SASYESDREANTIY
TRBV5-5	NA	TRBJ1-2	ATAQGSSDGYT
TRBV4-1	NA	TRBJ1-2	ASSPTTTPLGYT